There are many counts of the clone carrying this TCR beta chain. Its antigen is currently unknown. The CDR3 is 15 residues long. V was cut by 3 bases and J by 3 bases, with 12 bases left in between. These data belong to a study of regulatory T cells in long-lasting Graves disease. The study, taken as a whole, reports: The study found lower TCR diversity in persistent Graves' patients than in newly diagnosed ones. A greater number of public clonotypes (about 2,900) was shared by persistent patients than by new patients (roughly 880).

The TCR beta library used iRepertoire HTBI primers with Arm-PCR amplification of CDR3. One entry per CDR3 protein results from TCRdb running MiXCR on the multiplex PCR reads. Of 400,000 to 500,000 distinct CDR3 sequences in the sample, 20% to 25% were seen once. As to time point: persistent/refractory GD, antithyroid drugs over 5 years with positive TRAb. PBMC-extracted RNA yielded the TCR library. The material sequenced was peripheral blood mononuclear cells (PBMCs), taken when the disease was refractory, from a patient treated with antithyroid drugs. The rearrangement uses TRBV12-3 or TRBV12-4 and TRBJ2-4, with a tentative D call TRBD2 (6 bases). The sequence came from a female donor with Graves disease. CDR3 nucleotides: TGTGCCAGCAGTTTCGGCGGGGCTAACAAAAACATTCAGTACTTC. Its protein product is CASSFGGANKNIQYF.